The source of this T cell receptor beta chain is a study of T cell changes during pregnancy in multiple sclerosis. This CDR3 spans 12 amino acids. V shed 6 bases and J 5 bases; nucleotides not matched to a gene: 1. CDR1 MNHEY and CDR2 SVGAGI come from the germline V gene. Libraries were prepared by immunoSEQ multiplex PCR; TCRdb keeps only in-frame clonotypes and omits some of them. The sample contains 40,000 to 45,000 clones, 89% of which appear only once. The sequence was obtained from a female donor with multiple sclerosis, enrolled in a pregnancy study. The J gene is TRBJ2-5, the V gene TRBV6-5; 9 nucleotides match TRBD1. The sample here was CD4+ T cells from peripheral blood mononuclear cells, taken in the first trimester of pregnancy. CDR3 DNA sequence: TGTGCCAGCAGAGGACAGGGGGAGACCCAGTACTTC. Translating it yields CASRGQGETQYF.